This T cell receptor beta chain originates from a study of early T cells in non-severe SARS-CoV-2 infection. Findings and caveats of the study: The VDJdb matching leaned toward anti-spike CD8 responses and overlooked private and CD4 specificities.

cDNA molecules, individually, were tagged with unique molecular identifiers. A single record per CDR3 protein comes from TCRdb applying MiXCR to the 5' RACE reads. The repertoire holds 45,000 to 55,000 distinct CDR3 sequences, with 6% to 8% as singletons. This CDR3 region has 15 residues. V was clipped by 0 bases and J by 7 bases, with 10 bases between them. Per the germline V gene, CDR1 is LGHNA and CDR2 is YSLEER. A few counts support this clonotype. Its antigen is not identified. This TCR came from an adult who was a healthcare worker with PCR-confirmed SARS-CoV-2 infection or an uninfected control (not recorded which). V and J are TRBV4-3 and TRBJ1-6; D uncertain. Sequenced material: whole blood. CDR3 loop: CASSQDLGPNSPLHF. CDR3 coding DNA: TGCGCCAGCAGCCAAGACCTAGGTCCAAATTCACCCCTCCACTTT.